This T cell receptor (beta chain) was sequenced in a study of T cell responses to AZD1222 COVID-19 vaccine. Germline assignment: CDR1 MDHEN and CDR2 SYDVKM. V gave up 6 bases and J gave up 4 bases, with 4 bases separating them. The CDR3 is 11 residues long. TCRdb's copy holds only in-frame clones and misses some; the assay was immunoSEQ multiplex PCR. The sample includes about 120,000 clones, around 88% of them seen just once. J is TRBJ1-5 and V is TRBV28; D is unresolved. Here the sequenced sample was peripheral blood, taken on day 0 of AZD1222 vaccination. The sequence was collected from an adult in good health. CDR3 DNA sequence: TGTGCCAGCAGGACGAATCAGCCCCAGCATTTT. It is translated as CASRTNQPQHF.